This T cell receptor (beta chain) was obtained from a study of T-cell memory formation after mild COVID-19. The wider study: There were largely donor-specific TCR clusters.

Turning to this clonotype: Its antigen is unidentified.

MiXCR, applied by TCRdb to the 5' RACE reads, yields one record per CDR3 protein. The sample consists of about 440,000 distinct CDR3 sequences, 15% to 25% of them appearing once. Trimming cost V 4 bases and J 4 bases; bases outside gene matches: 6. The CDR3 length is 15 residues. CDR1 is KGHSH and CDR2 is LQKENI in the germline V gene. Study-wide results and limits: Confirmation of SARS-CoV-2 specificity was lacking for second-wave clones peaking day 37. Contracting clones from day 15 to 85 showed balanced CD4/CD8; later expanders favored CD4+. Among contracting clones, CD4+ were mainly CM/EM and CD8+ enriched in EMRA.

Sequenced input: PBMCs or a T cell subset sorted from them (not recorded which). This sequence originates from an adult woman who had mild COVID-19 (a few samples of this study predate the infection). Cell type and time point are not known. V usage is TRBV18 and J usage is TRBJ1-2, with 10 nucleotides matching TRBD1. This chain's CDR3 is CASSQTDRGGYGYTF. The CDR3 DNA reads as TGTGCCAGCTCACAAACGGACAGGGGGGGCTATGGCTACACCTTC.